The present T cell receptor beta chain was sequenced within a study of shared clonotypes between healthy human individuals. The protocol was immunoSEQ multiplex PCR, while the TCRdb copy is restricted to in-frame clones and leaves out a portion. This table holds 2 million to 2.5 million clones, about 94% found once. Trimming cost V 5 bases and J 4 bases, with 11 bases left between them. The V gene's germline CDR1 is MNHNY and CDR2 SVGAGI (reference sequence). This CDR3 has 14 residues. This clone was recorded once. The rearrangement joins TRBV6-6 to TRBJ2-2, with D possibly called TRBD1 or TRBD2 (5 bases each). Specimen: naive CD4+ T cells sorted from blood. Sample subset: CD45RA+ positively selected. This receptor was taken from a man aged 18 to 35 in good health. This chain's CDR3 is CASSIKGTTGELFF. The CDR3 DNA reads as TGTGCCAGCAGTATAAAAGGGACCACCGGGGAGCTGTTTTTT.